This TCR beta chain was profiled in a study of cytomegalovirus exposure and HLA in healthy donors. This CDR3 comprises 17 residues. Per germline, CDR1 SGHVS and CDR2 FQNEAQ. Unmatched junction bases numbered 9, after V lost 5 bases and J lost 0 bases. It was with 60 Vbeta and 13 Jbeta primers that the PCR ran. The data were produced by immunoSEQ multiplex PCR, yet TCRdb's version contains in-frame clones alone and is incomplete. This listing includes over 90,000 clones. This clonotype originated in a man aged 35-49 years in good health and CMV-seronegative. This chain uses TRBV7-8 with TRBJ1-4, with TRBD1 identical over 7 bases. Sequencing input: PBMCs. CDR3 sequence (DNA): TGTGCCAGCAGCCAATATACCGGGACAGCAACTAATGAAAAACTGTTTTTT. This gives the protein CASSQYTGTATNEKLFF.